One and the same sample provided the 25 T cell receptor beta chains below, sequenced in a study of blood T cell repertoires in COVID-19. Sequencing used immunoSEQ multiplex PCR; TCRdb keeps in-frame clones, though not all of them. Of 150,000 to 200,000 clones listed, approximately 80% are singletons. Input material: peripheral blood. These receptor sequences come from an elderly woman with active or convalescent COVID-19.

V and J are TRBV7-2 and TRBJ1-2; D possibly corresponds to TRBD1 (5 bases). The germline V and J ends were trimmed by 4 bases and 4 bases, with 10 bases remaining between them. Germline-derived CDR1 and CDR2 are SGHTA and FQGNSA. This CDR3 is built from 13 residues. CDR3 sequence reads: CASSSQALYGYTF. The CDR3 coding sequence is TGTGCCAGCAGCTCACAGGCCCTCTATGGCTACACCTTC.

The rearrangement joins TRBV9 to TRBJ2-7; TRBD2 matches at 8 bases. The CDR3 runs to 15 residues. After removal of 2 bases from V and 2 bases from J, the junction contained 6 bases not matched to a gene. Germline loops: CDR1 SGDLS, CDR2 YYNGEE. The CDR3 sequence is CASSVGLDKTYEQYF. The CDR3 coding sequence is TGTGCCAGCAGCGTGGGACTAGATAAAACCTACGAGCAGTACTTC.

The chain links TRBV7-9 to TRBJ2-1; TRBD2 is a possible D gene (5 bases). The CDR3 covers 13 residues. The germline V and J ends were trimmed by 5 bases and 5 bases, with 10 bases remaining between them. Germline V gives CDR1 SEHNR, CDR2 FQNEAQ (reference sequence). The CDR3 here is CASSPKTNNEQFF. The CDR3 DNA is TGTGCCAGCAGCCCGAAGACTAACAATGAGCAGTTCTTC. Full variable domain (rest looked up from reference TRBV7-9 and TRBJ2-1): DTGVSQNPRHKITKRGQNVTFRCDPISEHNRLYWYRQTLGQGPEFLTYFQNEAQLEKSRLLSDRFSAERPKGSFSTLEIQRTEQGDSAMYLCASSPKTNNEQFFGPGTRLTVL.

In this sample, this clone turned up once. This CDR3 is also generated by other DNA sequences in the sample. The chain employs TRBV10-2 and TRBJ2-7; no definite D call. Trimming shortened V by 6 bases and J by 0 bases, and 9 bases separated the two germline ends. The CDR3 consists of 13 residues. Germline CDR1 reads WSHSY; CDR2 reads SAAADI. The CDR3 region is CASRQTVSYEQYF. The CDR3 DNA reads TGCGCCAGCAGGCAGACTGTCTCCTACGAGCAGTACTTC.

V gene TRBV6-4 combines with J gene TRBJ2-2; no clear D. Trimming took 2 bases from V and 7 from J, leaving 5 bases between them. CDR1 MRHNA and CDR2 SNTAGT come from the germline V gene. CDR3 size: 12 residues. CDR3 sequence reads: CASSDPHGELFF. In nucleotides, the CDR3 is TGTGCCAGCAGTGACCCCCACGGGGAGCTGTTTTTT.

The chain is built from TRBV6-2 or TRBV6-3 and TRBJ1-4, with 10 bases that match TRBD1. The CDR3 totals 14 residues. V shed 5 bases and J 8 bases; nucleotides not matched to a gene: 5. CDR1 is MNHEY, CDR2 SVGEGT, per germline. As DNA, the CDR3 is TGTGCCAGCAGTGTGGGGACAGGGGAGGAAAAACTGTTTTTT. It encodes CASSVGTGEEKLFF.

The J gene is TRBJ1-1, the V gene TRBV29-1; possible D gene TRBD1, 6 bases. The ends were cut back, 7 bases at V and 6 bases at J, with 21 bases in the middle. Germline V gene data show CDR1 as SQVTM and CDR2 as ANQGSEA. This CDR3 is built from 14 residues. In DNA form, the CDR3 reads TGCAGCGCTGGGGCAGGGGTTAAACGGGCTGAAGCTTTCTTT. Encoded protein: CSAGAGVKRAEAFF.

The table lists this clone with a count of one. V gene TRBV19 combines with J gene TRBJ1-1; 8 bases line up with TRBD1. The V gene's germline CDR1 is LNHDA and CDR2 SQIVND (reference sequence). The CDR3 is 14 residues long. The trim removed 5 bases at V and 4 bases at J, leaving 6 bases unmatched. The CDR3 loop is CASSDRQGSTEAFF. CDR3 DNA: TGTGCCAGTAGTGATAGACAGGGGAGCACTGAAGCTTTCTTT.

This sequence joins TRBV6-6 and TRBJ1-2, with no clear D. The CDR3 is 15 amino acids. Between the trimmed V and J ends, which lost 1 base and 1 base, there was a span of 10 bases. CDR1 is MNHNY and CDR2 is SVGAGI in the germline V gene (reference sequence). The CDR3 DNA reads as TGTGCCAGCAGTTACTTAGGAGGCTATAACTATGGCTACACCTTC. Its protein product is CASSYLGGYNYGYTF.

The chain links TRBV6-1 to TRBJ1-5; 12 bases are a match to TRBD1. CDR3 length equals 19 residues. The V segment lost 2 bases and the J segment 6 bases; nucleotides outside the gene matches: 14. CDR1 and CDR2 (germline): MNHNS, SASEGT. DNA of the CDR3: TGTGCCAGCAGTGAAATAGCTGTGGGGACAGGGGGCGCGGGTCAGCCCCAGCATTTT. Translation: CASSEIAVGTGGAGQPQHF.

The chain couples TRBV6-5 to TRBJ2-7; possibly TRBD2 for D (6 bases). There are 15 residues in the CDR3. CDR1 is MNHEY, CDR2 SVGAGI, per germline. Deletions cut 2 bases from V and 0 bases from J, with 11 bases between. The CDR3 DNA sequence: TGTGCCAGCAGTTACCGGGACTCCAGCTCCTACGAGCAGTACTTC. Translating gives CASSYRDSSSYEQYF.

V usage is TRBV6-1 and J usage is TRBJ2-5; TRBD1 agrees at 9 bases. CDR3 length: 15 residues. Germline loops: CDR1 MNHNS, CDR2 SASEGT. V dropped 1 base and J dropped 4; count of bases not matched to a gene: 4. The CDR3 region is CASSEVGQGVETQYF. In DNA, the CDR3 is TGTGCCAGCAGTGAAGTGGGACAGGGAGTAGAGACCCAGTACTTC.

The genes are TRBV18 and TRBJ1-6, with TRBD1 matching over 8 bases. J gave up 7 bases and V 5 bases, and 10 bases lay outside the gene matches. This CDR3 comprises 16 residues. The germline V gene encodes CDR1 KGHSH and CDR2 LQKENI. The DNA for the CDR3 is TGTGCCAGCTCAGCGACAGGGGTCCAGACAAATTCACCCCTCCACTTT. Its protein is CASSATGVQTNSPLHF.

In this sample, this clone turned up a few times. The J gene is TRBJ1-1, the V gene TRBV2; D gene uncertain. CDR1 SNHLY and CDR2 FYNNEI come from the germline V gene. The CDR3 loop spans 12 amino acids. Trimming removed 6 bases from V and 3 bases from J, with 8 bases in between. The CDR3: CASSTRDTEAFF. The CDR3 bases are TGTGCCAGCAGCACTAGGGACACTGAAGCTTTCTTT.

The chain is built from TRBV7-3 and TRBJ1-1; 9 bases map to TRBD1. Germline CDR1 SGHTA, CDR2 FQGTGA. V dropped 3 bases and J dropped 10; count of bases not matched to a gene: 6. The CDR3 consists of 13 residues. CDR3 residues: CASSFPGQGIAFF. The CDR3 DNA reads TGTGCCAGCAGCTTCCCCGGACAGGGGATAGCTTTCTTT.

The chain has TRBV11-2 and TRBJ1-1; TRBD1 aligns across 10 bases. V was pared by 5 bases and J by 0 bases, with 9 bases of the junction left unmatched. The CDR3 runs 17 residues. Germline CDR1 reads SGHAT; CDR2 reads FQNNGV. The CDR3 DNA reads TGTGCCAGCAGCCCCGGGACAGGGGCTAGGGTGAACACTGAAGCTTTCTTT. Translation: CASSPGTGARVNTEAFF.

The CDR3 spells CASSMDRGLLGYTF. CDR3 nucleotides: TGTGCCAGTAGTATGGACAGGGGGCTTCTTGGCTACACCTTC. The chain joins TRBV19 to TRBJ1-2; 11 bases are shared with TRBD1. The germline V gene has CDR1 LNHDA and CDR2 SQIVND (reference sequence). The CDR3 length is 14 residues. Unmatched junction bases numbered 4, after V lost 3 bases and J lost 7 bases.

This chain uses TRBV6-2 or TRBV6-3 with TRBJ2-1; 8 bases are a match to TRBD1. This CDR3 has 16 amino acids. With V trimmed by 1 base and J by 8 bases, 10 bases remained unmatched. Germline V gene sequence: CDR1 MNHEY, CDR2 SVGEGT. The CDR3 loop is CASSYFGGQGGDEQFF. The DNA of the CDR3 is TGTGCCAGCAGTTACTTCGGTGGACAGGGTGGTGATGAGCAGTTCTTC.

This rearrangement joins TRBV5-1 to TRBJ2-2; 8 bases agree with TRBD1. This CDR3 comprises 15 residues. From germline, CDR1 is SGHRS and CDR2 YFSETQ. Trimming at V came to 4 bases and at J to 4 bases, leaving 6 bases not matched to a gene. The CDR3 loop reads CASSTNTGGTGELFF. Written as DNA, the CDR3 is TGCGCCAGCAGCACCAACACAGGGGGCACCGGGGAGCTGTTTTTT.

This clone was observed a single time. The chain employs TRBV10-3 and TRBJ2-2; weak D call: TRBD1 (5 bases). The germline CDR1 and CDR2 sequences are ENHRY and SYGVKD. Trimming stripped 2 bases from V and 4 bases from J, with 11 bases between. The CDR3 runs 15 residues. The CDR3 loop reads CAISEQGTGTGELFF. CDR3 sequence (DNA): TGTGCCATCAGTGAGCAGGGTACGGGCACCGGGGAGCTGTTTTTT.

This chain joins TRBV9 and TRBJ2-7; D might be TRBD2 (5 bases). The germline V gene has CDR1 SGDLS and CDR2 YYNGEE. Trimming took 0 bases from V and 5 from J, leaving 9 bases between them. The CDR3 runs 13 residues. Written as DNA, the CDR3 is TGTGCCAGCAGCGTAGACCCGGGAAACGAGCAGTACTTC. Its protein product is CASSVDPGNEQYF.

The chain uses TRBV27 and TRBJ2-1; TRBD2 agrees at 13 bases. The CDR3 sequence is 20 residues long. The V and J ends lost 5 bases and 7 bases, in that order; junction bases with no gene match: 20. From germline, CDR1 is MNHEY and CDR2 SMNVEV (reference sequence). This CDR3 reads CASSPYPPFLTSGGSNEQFF. The CDR3 DNA reads as TGTGCCAGCAGTCCCTACCCTCCCTTCTTGACTAGCGGGGGGAGTAATGAGCAGTTCTTC.

Turning to this clone: A read error may produce the germline difference seen at one junction end. The rearrangement joins TRBV7-7 to TRBJ2-7; D is ambiguous. The CDR3 has 13 amino acids. CDR1 and CDR2 (germline): SSHAT, FNYEAQ (reference sequence). The CDR3 here is CASSSGLTSEQYF. CDR3 nucleotides: TGTGCTAGCAGCTCAGGTCTCACCTCAGAGCAGTACTTC.

The J gene is TRBJ1-4, the V gene TRBV13, with a possible D match to TRBD1 (5 bases). The V end was cut by 6 bases, the J end by 3 bases, with 8 bases between. Germline V gene data show CDR1 as PRHDT and CDR2 as FYEKMQ (reference sequence). CDR3 size: 13 residues. The CDR3 DNA reads TGTGCCAGCAGGCGGGGGGCTAATGAAAAACTGTTTTTT. Translating it yields CASRRGANEKLFF. The whole variable domain, filled in from reference TRBV13 and TRBJ1-4, reads AAGVIQSPRHLIKEKRETATLKCYPIPRHDTVYWYQQGPGQDPQFLISFYEKMQSDKGSIPDRFSAQQFSDYHSELNMSSLELGDSALYFCASRRGANEKLFFGSGTQLSVL.

The chain is built from TRBV10-3 and TRBJ2-5, with 9 bases identical to TRBD1. Trimming took 5 bases from V and 5 from J; bases not matched to a gene: 3. The CDR3 totals 13 residues. Germline loops: CDR1 ENHRY, CDR2 SYGVKD. In nucleotides, the CDR3 is TGTGCCATCAGTTTGACAGGGGGGGAGACCCAGTACTTC. As protein: CAISLTGGETQYF.